This T cell receptor (beta chain) derives from a study of blood T cell repertoires in COVID-19. V was pared by 0 bases and J by 14 bases, with 9 bases of the junction left unmatched. Germline CDR1 and CDR2: MNHNS and SASEGT. This CDR3 is 13 amino acids long. Assay used: immunoSEQ multiplex PCR; TCRdb lists only in-frame clones, some missing. The sample consists of 300,000 to 400,000 clones, about 90% of them appearing once. The sequence came from a woman aged 25 to 39 who had recovered from COVID-19. The chain couples TRBV6-1 to TRBJ1-1, with 7 positions matching TRBD1. The sequenced sample consisted of PBMCs or T cells enriched from blood (not recorded which). CDR3 sequence (DNA): TGTGCCAGCAGTGAAGCCATCCAGGGGGTGCTCTTCTTT. Protein: CASSEAIQGVLFF.